Each of the 3 T cell receptor beta chains below was sequenced from the same sample in a study of shared clonotypes between healthy human individuals. Profiled with immunoSEQ multiplex PCR; TCRdb holds only in-frame clones, not every one. The data hold more than 2,000,000 clones, with more than 85% observed a single time. The sample consisted of naive CD4+ T cells from PBMCs. Subset indicated: CD45RA+ positively selected. These receptors came from a man aged 18-30 years in good health. Some clones in this sample may be carry-over from other donors' samples.

The chain joins TRBV27 to TRBJ1-2; D perhaps matches TRBD1 (6 bases). This CDR3 comprises 12 residues. V lost 5 bases and J 8 bases, leaving 12 bases between the germline ends. The germline V gene has CDR1 MNHEY and CDR2 SMNVEV (reference sequence). The CDR3 DNA sequence: TGTGCCAGCAGTCAGAGGGGGGGCGGCTACACCTTC. It yields the protein CASSQRGGGYTF.

The chain joins TRBV5-1 to TRBJ1-3; 7 nucleotides align to TRBD1. V lost 6 bases and J lost 1; bases outside the gene matches: 7. The CDR3 is 15 residues long. The germline CDR1 and CDR2 sequences are SGHRS and YFSETQ. The CDR3 reads CASTFTGDSGNTIYF. The DNA for the CDR3 is TGCGCCAGCACCTTCACAGGGGATTCTGGAAACACCATATATTTT.

This rearrangement joins TRBV6-1 to TRBJ2-7, with unresolved D. The CDR3 runs to 14 residues. Trimming took 2 bases from V and 6 from J, leaving 14 bases between them. CDR1 is MNHNS, CDR2 SASEGT, per germline. The CDR3 sequence is CASSEPFTSSEQYF. CDR3 nucleotide sequence: TGTGCCAGCAGTGAACCCTTCACTTCCAGCGAGCAGTACTTC.